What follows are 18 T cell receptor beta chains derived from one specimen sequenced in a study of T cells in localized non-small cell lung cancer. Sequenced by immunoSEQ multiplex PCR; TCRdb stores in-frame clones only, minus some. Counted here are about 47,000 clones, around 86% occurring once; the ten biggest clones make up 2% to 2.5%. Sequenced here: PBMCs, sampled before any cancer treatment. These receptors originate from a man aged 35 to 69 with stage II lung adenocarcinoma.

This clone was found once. CDR3 in DNA: TGTGCCAGCAGCTTTGGAGGGGGCGATGCCGAGCAGTACTTC. Its protein product is CASSFGGGDAEQYF. V gene TRBV7-6 combines with J gene TRBJ2-7; possibly TRBD1 for D (7 bases). The CDR3 runs to 14 residues. Trimming removed 3 bases at V and 6 bases at J, with 15 bases between. Per the germline V gene, CDR1 is SGHVS and CDR2 is FNYEAQ.

This CDR3 is CSARQSSGNTIYF. CDR3 nucleotides: TGCAGCGCGCGACAGAGCTCTGGAAACACCATATATTTT. The rearrangement links TRBV29-1 to TRBJ1-3, with a tentative D call TRBD1 (5 bases). Trimming took off 7 bases at V and 0 bases at J, with 10 bases between the two ends. The CDR3 runs to 13 residues. Looked up from germline, CDR1 is SQVTM and CDR2 is ANQGSEA.

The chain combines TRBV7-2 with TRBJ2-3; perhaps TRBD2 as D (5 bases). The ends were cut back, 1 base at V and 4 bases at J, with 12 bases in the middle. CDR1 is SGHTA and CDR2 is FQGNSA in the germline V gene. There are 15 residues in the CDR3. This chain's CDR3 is CASSLETSPPDTQYF. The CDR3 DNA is TGTGCCAGCAGCTTAGAAACTAGTCCCCCAGATACGCAGTATTTT. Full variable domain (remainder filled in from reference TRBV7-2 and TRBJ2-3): GAGVSQSPSNKVTEKGKDVELRCDPISGHTALYWYRQSLGQGLEFLIYFQGNSAPDKSGLPSDRFSAERTGGSVSTLTIQRTQQEDSAVYLCASSLETSPPDTQYFGPGTRLTVL.

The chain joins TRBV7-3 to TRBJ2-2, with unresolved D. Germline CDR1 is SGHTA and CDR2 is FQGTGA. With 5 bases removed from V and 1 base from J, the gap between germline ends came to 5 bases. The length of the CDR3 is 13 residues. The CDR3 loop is CASSPGNTGELFF. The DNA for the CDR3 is TGTGCCAGCAGCCCAGGGAACACCGGGGAGCTGTTTTTT.

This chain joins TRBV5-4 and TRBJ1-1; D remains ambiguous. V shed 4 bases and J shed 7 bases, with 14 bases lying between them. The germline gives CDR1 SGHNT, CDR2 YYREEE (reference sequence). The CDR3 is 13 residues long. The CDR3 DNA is TGTGCCAGCAGCCACCCTGAGGTCGTTGAAGCTTTCTTT. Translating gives CASSHPEVVEAFF.

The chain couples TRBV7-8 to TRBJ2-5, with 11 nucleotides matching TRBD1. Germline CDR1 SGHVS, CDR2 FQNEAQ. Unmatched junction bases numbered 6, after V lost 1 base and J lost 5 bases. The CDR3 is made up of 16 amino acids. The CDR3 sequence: CASSLGTGGQRETQYF. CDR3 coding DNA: TGTGCCAGCAGCTTAGGGACAGGGGGCCAAAGGGAGACCCAGTACTTC.

The CDR3 bases are TGTGCCTGGAGTGTACAGGTGGGCAGAGGCTATGGCTACACCTTC. Its translation: CAWSVQVGRGYGYTF. The J gene is TRBJ1-2, the V gene TRBV30, with D possibly matching TRBD1 (5 bases). Trimming cost V 0 bases and J 4 bases, with 15 bases left between them. This CDR3 spans 15 amino acids. Germline V gene sequence: CDR1 GTSNPN, CDR2 SVGIG (reference sequence).

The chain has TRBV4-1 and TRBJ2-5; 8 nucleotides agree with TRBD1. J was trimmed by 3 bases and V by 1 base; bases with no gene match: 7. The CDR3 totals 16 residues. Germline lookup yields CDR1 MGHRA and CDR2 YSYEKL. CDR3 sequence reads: CASSQGGQGAEETQYF. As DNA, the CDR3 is TGCGCCAGCAGCCAAGGGGGGCAGGGGGCTGAAGAGACCCAGTACTTC.

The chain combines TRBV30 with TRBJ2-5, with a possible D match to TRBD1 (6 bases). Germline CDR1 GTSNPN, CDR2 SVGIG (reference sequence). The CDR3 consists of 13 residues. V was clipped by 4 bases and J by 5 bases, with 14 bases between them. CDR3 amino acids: CAWNRRQGETQYF. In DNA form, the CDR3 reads TGTGCCTGGAATAGGAGGCAGGGGGAGACCCAGTACTTC.

As DNA, the CDR3 is TGTGCCAGCAGCCAGAATAGCGGGGGGATCTCCTACGAGCAGTACTTC. This translates into CASSQNSGGISYEQYF. The V and J genes are TRBV4-2 and TRBJ2-7; the match to TRBD2 covers 10 bases. The CDR3 is 16 residues long. V lost 3 bases to trimming and J lost 0 bases; unmatched junction nucleotides: 5. Germline V gene data show CDR1 as LGHNA and CDR2 as YNFKEQ.

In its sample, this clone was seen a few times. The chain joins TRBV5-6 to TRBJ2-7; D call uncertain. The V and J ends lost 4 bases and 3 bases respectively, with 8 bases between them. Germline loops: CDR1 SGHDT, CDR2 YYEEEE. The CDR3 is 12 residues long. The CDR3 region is CASSARYYEQYF. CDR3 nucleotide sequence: TGTGCCAGCAGCGCCCGGTACTACGAGCAGTACTTC.

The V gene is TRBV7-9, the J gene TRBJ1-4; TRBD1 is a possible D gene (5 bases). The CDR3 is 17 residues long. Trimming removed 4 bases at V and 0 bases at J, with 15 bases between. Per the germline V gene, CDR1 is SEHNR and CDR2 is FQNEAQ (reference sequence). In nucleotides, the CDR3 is TGTGCCAGCAGCTCCACAGGAGGTCTTGCAACTAATGAAAAACTGTTTTTT. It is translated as CASSSTGGLATNEKLFF.

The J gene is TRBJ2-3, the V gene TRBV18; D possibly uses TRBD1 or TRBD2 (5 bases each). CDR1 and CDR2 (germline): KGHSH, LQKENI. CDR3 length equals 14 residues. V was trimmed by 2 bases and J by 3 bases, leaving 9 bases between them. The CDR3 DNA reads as TGTGCCAGCTCACCAGCTGGGGGAACAGATACGCAGTATTTT. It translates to CASSPAGGTDTQYF.

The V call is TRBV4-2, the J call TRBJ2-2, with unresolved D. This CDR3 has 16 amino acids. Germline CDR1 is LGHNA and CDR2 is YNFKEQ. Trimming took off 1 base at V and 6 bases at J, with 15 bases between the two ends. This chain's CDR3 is CASSQVERIFAGELFF. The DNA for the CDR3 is TGTGCCAGCAGCCAAGTCGAGAGAATTTTTGCCGGGGAGCTGTTTTTT.

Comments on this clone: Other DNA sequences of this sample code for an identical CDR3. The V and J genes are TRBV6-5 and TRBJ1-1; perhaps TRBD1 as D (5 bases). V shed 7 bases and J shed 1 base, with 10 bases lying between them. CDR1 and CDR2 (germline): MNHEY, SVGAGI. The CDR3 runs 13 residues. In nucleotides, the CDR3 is TGTGCCAGCATCGCCGGGGCGAACACTGAAGCTTTCTTT. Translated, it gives CASIAGANTEAFF.

The CDR3 loop is CASSRTGLDPSYEQYF. The CDR3 DNA reads as TGTGCCAGCAGTCGAACCGGACTAGATCCCTCCTACGAGCAGTACTTC. The rearrangement joins TRBV4-2 to TRBJ2-7, with 7 bases aligning to TRBD2. Germline CDR1 reads LGHNA; CDR2 reads YNFKEQ. The CDR3 is 16 amino acids. V shed 6 bases and J 0 bases; nucleotides not matched to a gene: 11.

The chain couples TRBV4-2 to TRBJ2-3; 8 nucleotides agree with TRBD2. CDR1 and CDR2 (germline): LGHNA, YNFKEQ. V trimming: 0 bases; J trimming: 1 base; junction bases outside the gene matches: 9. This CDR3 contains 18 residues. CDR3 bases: TGTGCCAGCAGCCAAGATGGGGCGGGGGGCCTGGGCACAGATACGCAGTATTTT. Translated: CASSQDGAGGLGTDTQYF.

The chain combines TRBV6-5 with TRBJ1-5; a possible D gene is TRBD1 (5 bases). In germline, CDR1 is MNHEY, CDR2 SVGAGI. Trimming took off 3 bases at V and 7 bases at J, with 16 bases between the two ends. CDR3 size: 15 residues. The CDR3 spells CASSYLGGGRQPQHF. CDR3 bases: TGTGCCAGCAGTTATCTGGGGGGAGGGAGGCAGCCCCAGCATTTT.